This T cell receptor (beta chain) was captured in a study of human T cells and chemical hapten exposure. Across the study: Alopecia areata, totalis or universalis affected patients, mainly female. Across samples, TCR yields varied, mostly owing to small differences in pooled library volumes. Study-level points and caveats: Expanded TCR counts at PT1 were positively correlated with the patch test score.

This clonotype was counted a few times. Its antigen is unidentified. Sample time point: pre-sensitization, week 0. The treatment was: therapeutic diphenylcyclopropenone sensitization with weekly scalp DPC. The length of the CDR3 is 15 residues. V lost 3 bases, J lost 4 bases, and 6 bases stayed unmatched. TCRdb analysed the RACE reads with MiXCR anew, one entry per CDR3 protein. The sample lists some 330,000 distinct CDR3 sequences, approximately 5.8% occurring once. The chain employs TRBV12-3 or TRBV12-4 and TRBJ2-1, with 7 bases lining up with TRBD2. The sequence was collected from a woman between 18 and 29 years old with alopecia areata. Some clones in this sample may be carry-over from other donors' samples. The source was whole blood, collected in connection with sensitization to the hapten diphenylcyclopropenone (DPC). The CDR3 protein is CASSFAASGYNEQFF. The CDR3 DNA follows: TGTGCCAGCAGTTTCGCCGCTAGCGGTTACAATGAGCAGTTCTTC.